The rows below give T cell receptor beta chains drawn from one sample of a study of graft-versus-host responses after intestinal transplantation. Sequencing used immunoSEQ multiplex PCR; TCRdb keeps in-frame clones, though not all of them. Of 25,000 to 35,000 clones listed, roughly 80% are singletons. Antigens for these TCRs are unknown. Here the sequenced sample was unstimulated CD8+ T cells sorted from spleen or lymph node cells, taken before intestinal transplant. The receptors were sampled from a human donor who received an intestinal transplant. Both conserved end residues are part of each CDR3. A D gene is named only where the DNA matches it firmly. A clone size is listed for some rows: how often the clone was seen (once, few, many), or a class if it is expanded.

size: once
D: NA
V: TRBV27
J: TRBJ2-2
CDR3: CASRTGPNTGELFF
DNA: TGTGCCAGCAGGACAGGACCGAACACCGGGGAGCTGTTTTTT

size: NA
D: TRBD1
V: TRBV15
J: TRBJ1-1
CDR3: CATSRTGGLNTEAFF
DNA: TGTGCCACCAGCAGAACAGGGGGCTTGAACACTGAAGCTTTCTTT

size: NA
D: NA
V: TRBV10-3
J: TRBJ2-5
CDR3: CAIARFEETQYF
DNA: TGTGCCATAGCGCGGTTCGAAGAGACCCAGTACTTC

size: NA
D: TRBD2
V: TRBV6-5
J: TRBJ2-7
CDR3: CASSYETSGYEQYF
DNA: TGTGCCAGCAGTTACGAGACTAGCGGCTACGAGCAGTACTTC

size: NA
D: NA
V: TRBV5-4
J: TRBJ2-2
CDR3: CASSSPGSTGELFF
DNA: TGTGCCAGCAGCTCGCCCGGGAGCACCGGGGAGCTGTTTTTT

size: few
D: NA
V: TRBV29-1
J: TRBJ2-7
CDR3: CSVPVGVGSYEQYF
DNA: TGCAGCGTTCCGGTAGGGGTCGGGTCCTACGAGCAGTACTTC

size: NA
D: NA
V: TRBV29-1
J: TRBJ2-7
CDR3: CSVRTTRDNYEQYF
DNA: TGCAGCGTTCGAACTACCCGGGACAACTACGAGCAGTACTTC

size: NA
D: NA
V: TRBV9
J: TRBJ1-6
CDR3: CASSVGSRSYNSPLHF
DNA: TGTGCCAGCAGCGTAGGTAGCAGATCTTATAATTCACCCCTCCACTTT

size: NA
D: NA
V: TRBV5-4
J: TRBJ2-1
CDR3: CASSLKIAYNEQFF
DNA: TGTGCCAGCAGCTTGAAGATAGCCTACAATGAGCAGTTCTTC

size: NA
D: NA
V: TRBV6-1
J: TRBJ2-7
CDR3: CASTLGGGGDEQYF
DNA: TGTGCCAGCACCTTAGGGGGGGGCGGGGACGAGCAGTACTTC

size: once
D: NA
V: TRBV21-1
J: TRBJ2-2
CDR3: CASSKGATGELFF
DNA: TGTGCCAGCAGCAAAGGGGCCACCGGGGAGCTGTTTTTT

size: NA
D: TRBD1
V: TRBV5-1
J: TRBJ2-1
CDR3: CASSWGQGVREQFF
DNA: TGCGCCAGCAGCTGGGGACAGGGGGTAAGGGAGCAGTTCTTC

size: NA
D: NA
V: TRBV7-9
J: TRBJ1-1
CDR3: CASSLVGVDKAFF
DNA: TGTGCCAGCAGCTTAGTCGGAGTCGATAAAGCTTTCTTT

size: NA
D: NA
V: TRBV19
J: TRBJ2-3
CDR3: CASSIRTKDTQYF
DNA: TGTGCCAGTAGTATTCGGACTAAAGATACGCAGTATTTT

size: NA
D: TRBD1
V: TRBV6-5
J: TRBJ2-7
CDR3: CASSYSKVGGIYEQYF
DNA: TGTGCCAGCAGTTACTCGAAGGTAGGGGGCATCTACGAGCAGTACTTC

size: NA
D: TRBD2
V: TRBV28
J: TRBJ2-2
CDR3: CASSFPRGLAGPGELFF
DNA: TGTGCCAGCAGTTTCCCCAGGGGCCTAGCGGGACCCGGGGAGCTGTTTTTT

size: NA
D: NA
V: TRBV10-3
J: TRBJ2-2
CDR3: CAISELSPSSAGELFF
DNA: TGTGCCATCAGTGAGCTAAGCCCGAGTAGTGCCGGGGAGCTGTTTTTT

size: NA
D: TRBD1
V: TRBV6-5
J: TRBJ1-2
CDR3: CASTQGGGYTF
DNA: TGTGCCAGCACTCAGGGGGGAGGCTACACCTTC

size: NA
D: NA
V: TRBV9
J: TRBJ2-7
CDR3: CASSVAALSYEQYF
DNA: TGTGCCAGCAGCGTGGCAGCGCTTTCCTACGAGCAGTACTTC

size: NA
D: TRBD2
V: TRBV7-9
J: TRBJ2-7
CDR3: CASSPRTSGGPSYEQYF
DNA: TGTGCCAGCAGCCCACGGACTAGCGGGGGCCCCTCCTACGAGCAGTACTTC

size: NA
D: TRBD2
V: TRBV5-6
J: TRBJ2-5
CDR3: CASLWRGEETQYF
DNA: TGTGCCAGCCTTTGGCGGGGGGAAGAGACCCAGTACTTC

size: NA
D: NA
V: TRBV27
J: TRBJ1-3
CDR3: CASSSLVSGSGNTIYF
DNA: TGTGCCAGCAGTTCCCTGGTGTCCGGGAGTGGAAACACCATATATTTT

size: medium-sized
D: NA
V: TRBV27
J: TRBJ1-3
CDR3: CASSPMQGTGNTIYF
DNA: TGTGCCAGCAGCCCCATGCAGGGAACTGGAAACACCATATATTTT

size: NA
D: NA
V: TRBV5-1
J: TRBJ1-5
CDR3: CASSLRSGFNQPQHF
DNA: TGCGCCAGCAGCTTGCGATCAGGGTTCAATCAGCCCCAGCATTTT

size: NA
D: NA
V: TRBV27
J: TRBJ2-7
CDR3: CASSFGVGVGEQYF
DNA: TGTGCCAGCAGTTTTGGAGTGGGAGTGGGTGAGCAGTACTTC

size: NA
D: NA
V: TRBV28
J: TRBJ2-7
CDR3: CASSLMDTAYEQYF
DNA: TGTGCCAGCAGTTTGATGGACACAGCCTACGAGCAGTACTTC

size: NA
D: NA
V: TRBV6-5
J: TRBJ1-1
CDR3: CASSPGQMNTEAFF
DNA: TGTGCCAGCAGTCCTGGACAGATGAACACTGAAGCTTTCTTT

size: NA
D: NA
V: TRBV28
J: TRBJ2-7
CDR3: CASSPLPVYEQYF
DNA: TGTGCCAGCAGTCCTCTGCCGGTCTACGAGCAGTACTTC

size: NA
D: TRBD2
V: TRBV5-4
J: TRBJ2-7
CDR3: CASSTSPGSGRIYEQYF
DNA: TGTGCCAGCAGCACATCCCCAGGCAGCGGGAGAATCTACGAGCAGTACTTC

size: few
D: NA
V: TRBV18
J: TRBJ1-5
CDR3: CASSPTGWSNQPQHF
DNA: TGTGCCAGCTCACCCACAGGGTGGAGCAATCAGCCCCAGCATTTT

size: NA
D: TRBD2
V: TRBV7-8
J: TRBJ2-5
CDR3: CATRASGRARETQYF
DNA: TGTGCCACCCGGGCTAGCGGGAGGGCCAGAGAGACCCAGTACTTC